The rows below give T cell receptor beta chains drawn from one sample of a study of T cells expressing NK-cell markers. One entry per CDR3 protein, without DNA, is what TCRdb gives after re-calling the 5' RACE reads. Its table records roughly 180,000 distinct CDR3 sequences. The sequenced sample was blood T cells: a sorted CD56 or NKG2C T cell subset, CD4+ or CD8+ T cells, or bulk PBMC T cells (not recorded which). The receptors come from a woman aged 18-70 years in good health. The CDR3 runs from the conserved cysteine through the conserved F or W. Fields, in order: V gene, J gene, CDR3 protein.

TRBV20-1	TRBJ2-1	CSALDRGDGYSYNEQFF
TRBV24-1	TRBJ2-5	CATSDRLAEQETQYF
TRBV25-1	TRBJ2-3	CASSRADTQYF
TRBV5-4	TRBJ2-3	CASSLDRGRTDTQYF
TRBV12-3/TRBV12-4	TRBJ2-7	CASSHTGNEQYF
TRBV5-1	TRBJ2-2	CASSLGADNAGELFF
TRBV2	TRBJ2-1	CASRLDLYHNEQFF
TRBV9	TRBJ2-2	CASSARGLAGDRTGELFF
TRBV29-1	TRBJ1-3	CSVETFSGNTIYF
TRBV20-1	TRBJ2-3	CSARDSAGSTDTQYF
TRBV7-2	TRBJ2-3	CASSQTGLAGADTQYF
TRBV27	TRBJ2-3	CASSSISSGSGDTQYF
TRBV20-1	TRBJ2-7	CSALPPTTTDEQYF
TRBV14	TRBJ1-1	CASSQTLGTEAFF
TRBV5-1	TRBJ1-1	CASSIGQGGFNTEAFF
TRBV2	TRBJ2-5	CASLDEYQETQYF
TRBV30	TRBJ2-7	CAAPRTGSSYEQYF
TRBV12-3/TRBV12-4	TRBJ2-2	CASSPPPAQGDPNTGELFF
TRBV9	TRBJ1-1	CASSVDSRTEAFF
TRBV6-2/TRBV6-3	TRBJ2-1	CASNALHEQFF
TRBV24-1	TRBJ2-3	CATSDPDGSDTQYF
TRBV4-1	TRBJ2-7	CASSQDGTEYEQYF
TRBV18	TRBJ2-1	CASSPTGTLILFF
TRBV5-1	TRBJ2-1	CASSSLEGGSGRVYNEQFF
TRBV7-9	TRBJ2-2	CASSFSGTGELFF
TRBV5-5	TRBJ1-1	CASSPAARNTEAFF
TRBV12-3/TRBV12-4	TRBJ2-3	CASSPKVGGSTDTQYF
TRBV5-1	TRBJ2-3	CASSFRIPGLAGLFNSDTQYF
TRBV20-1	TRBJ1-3	CSARDPRGLYSGNTIYF
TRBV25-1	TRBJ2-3	CASSELAGASTDTQYF
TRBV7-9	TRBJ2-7	CASSSAVARSSYEQYF
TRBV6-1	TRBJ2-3	CASSEIRVPDTQYF
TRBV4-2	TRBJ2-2	CASYETHGSGELFF
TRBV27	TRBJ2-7	CASTLFGGRSYEQYF
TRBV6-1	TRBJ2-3	CASSEVAGLADTQYF
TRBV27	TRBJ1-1	CASSSGGGDTEAFF
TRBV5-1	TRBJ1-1	CASSLGGGWSNTEAFF
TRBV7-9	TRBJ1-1	CASSPLPEAFF
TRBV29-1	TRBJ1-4	CSVATGQYEKLFF
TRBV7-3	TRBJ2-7	CASSSGAGEVGYEQYF
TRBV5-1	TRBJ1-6	CASSPNLGSNSPLHF
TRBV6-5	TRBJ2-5	CASSYSFAVETQYF
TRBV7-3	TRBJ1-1	CASSSKGGSNTEAFF
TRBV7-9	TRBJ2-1	CASSSTVAGSAYNEQFF
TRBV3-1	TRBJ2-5	CASSQEGRTYQETQYF